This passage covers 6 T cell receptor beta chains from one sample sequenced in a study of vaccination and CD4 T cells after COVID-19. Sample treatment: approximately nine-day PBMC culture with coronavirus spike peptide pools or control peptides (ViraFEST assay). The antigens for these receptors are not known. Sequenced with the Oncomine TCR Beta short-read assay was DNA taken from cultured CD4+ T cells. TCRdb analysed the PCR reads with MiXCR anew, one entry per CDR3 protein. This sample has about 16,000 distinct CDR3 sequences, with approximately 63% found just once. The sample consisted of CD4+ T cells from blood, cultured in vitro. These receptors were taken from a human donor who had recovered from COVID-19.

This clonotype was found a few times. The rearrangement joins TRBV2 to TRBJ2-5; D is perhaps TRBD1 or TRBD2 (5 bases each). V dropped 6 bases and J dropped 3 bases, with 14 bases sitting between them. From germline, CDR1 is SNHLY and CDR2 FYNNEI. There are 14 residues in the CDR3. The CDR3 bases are TGTGCCAGCAGGGGGGTGGGCTATGAAGAGACCCAGTACTTC. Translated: CASRGVGYEETQYF.

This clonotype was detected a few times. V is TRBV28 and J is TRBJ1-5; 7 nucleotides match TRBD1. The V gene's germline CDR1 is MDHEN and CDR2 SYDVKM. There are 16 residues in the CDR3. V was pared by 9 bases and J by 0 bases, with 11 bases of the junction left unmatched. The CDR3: CASIDRVPISNQPQHF. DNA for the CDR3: TGTGCCAGTATAGACAGGGTGCCTATTAGCAATCAGCCCCAGCATTTT.

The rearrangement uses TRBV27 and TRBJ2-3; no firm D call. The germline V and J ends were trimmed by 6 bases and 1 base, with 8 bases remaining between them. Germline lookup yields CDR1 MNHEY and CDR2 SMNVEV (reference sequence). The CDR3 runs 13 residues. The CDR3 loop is CASRQYGTDTQYF. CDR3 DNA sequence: TGTGCCAGCAGACAGTACGGCACAGATACGCAGTATTTT.

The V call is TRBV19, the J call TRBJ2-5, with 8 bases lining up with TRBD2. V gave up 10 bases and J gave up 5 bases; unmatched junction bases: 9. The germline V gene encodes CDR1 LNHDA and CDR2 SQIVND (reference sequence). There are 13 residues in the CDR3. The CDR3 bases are TGTGCCACCGGAGCGGGAGATAGGGAGACCCAGTACTTC. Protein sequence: CATGAGDRETQYF.

The DNA of the CDR3 is TGTGCCAGCAGCTTCCACGAGGGGGGTAGGTACGAGCAGTACTTC. Translated: CASSFHEGGRYEQYF. The chain combines TRBV7-9 with TRBJ2-7; D possibly matches TRBD1 or TRBD2 (6 bases each). Per the germline V gene, CDR1 is SEHNR and CDR2 is FQNEAQ (reference sequence). The CDR3 runs 15 residues. V was clipped by 3 bases and J by 4 bases, with 16 bases between them. The entire variable domain, with the rest obtained from reference TRBV7-9 and TRBJ2-7, is as follows: DTGVSQNPRHKITKRGQNVTFRCDPISEHNRLYWYRQTLGQGPEFLTYFQNEAQLEKSRLLSDRFSAERPKGSFSTLEIQRTEQGDSAMYLCASSFHEGGRYEQYFGPGTRLTVT.

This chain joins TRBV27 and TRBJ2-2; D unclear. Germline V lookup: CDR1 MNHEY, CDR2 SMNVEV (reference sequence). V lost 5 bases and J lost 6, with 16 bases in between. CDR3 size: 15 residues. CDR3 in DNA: TGTGCCAGCAGTCGCAAGGGTTTTTTTTCCGGGGAGCTGTTTTTT. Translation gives CASSRKGFFSGELFF.